The entry that follows covers one T cell receptor (beta chain) sequence. Its antigen has not been determined. No base quality information exists; no much larger clone differs at one position. From cysteine to phenylalanine, the CDR3 is 15 amino acids long. This entry keeps only the CDR3 DNA: 45 bases, framed from base 1. V sheds 7 bases and J sheds 3 bases, leaving 15 bases between their ends. The ophthalmopathy patients had moderately to severely active disease, with a Clinical Activity Score of 3 or higher, a NOSPECS grade of 4 or higher, and a disease duration of less than 3 months. Patients with other autoimmune diseases, uncontrolled infections, pregnancy or lactation were excluded from the study. Diagnosis relied on clinical symptoms, serum thyroxine, TRAb, thyroid ultrasound and orbital computed tomography. PBMCs were isolated from 7.5 to 10 ml of fresh peripheral blood by Ficoll-Paque density gradient centrifugation. Total RNA was extracted with Trizol reagent and quality-checked on an Agilent 2100 Bioanalyzer.

The data were obtained in a study of Graves' ophthalmopathy and Graves' hyperthyroidism (dated by TCRdb to 2017 to 2018). Broadly, across the study: Peripheral blood was collected at initial diagnosis, prior to any treatment. In over 5 hyperthyroidism patients, the T-cell repertoire of thyroid tissue was compared with the T-cell repertoire of blood. For independent validation, a separate cohort was made up of approximately 19 hyperthyroidism patients plus 17 patients who later progressed from hyperthyroidism to ophthalmopathy. After sampling, hyperthyroidism patients received methimazole starting at 30 mg daily, and ophthalmopathy patients received high-dose intravenous methylprednisolone. TCR beta repertoire signatures were used to distinguish Graves' ophthalmopathy from Graves' hyperthyroidism and to predict progression to ophthalmopathy. In total, approximately 130 blood samples were TCR-sequenced: 40 to 45 ophthalmopathy, 75 hyperthyroidism and approximately 17 hyperthyroidism-to-ophthalmopathy patients. To explore V-J signatures that separate ophthalmopathy from hyperthyroidism, a discovery set of more than 95 patients was enrolled, consisting of 40 to 45 with ophthalmopathy and under 65 with stable hyperthyroidism.

Study-level results and caveats: Most expanded thyroid clonotypes with frequency above 0.001 were also detected in blood, suggesting blood repertoires may reflect the thyroid immune response. In validation, the model predicted ophthalmopathy progression with more than 70% sensitivity and about 77% specificity; about a dozen predicted patients were CT-confirmed with GO in a median of about 7.1 months. Sample size was not statistically predetermined, and group allocation was not concealed from the investigators. The 13-signature model separated ophthalmopathy from stable hyperthyroidism with around 90% sensitivity and just under 84% specificity in cross-validation, and 80%/75% in the test set.

For repertoire sequencing, the TCR beta CDR3 regions were amplified from RNA transcripts. The first round of RT-PCR was done with HTBI primers and the Qiagen OneStep RT-PCR kit, and was followed by a second round of multiplex PCR, then size selection and purification. Libraries were sequenced on an Illumina HiSeq2000 using paired-end 100 bp reads. From the authors' description of their analysis: SOAPnuke was used for read processing, and reads with adapters, uncalled bases, a mean Phred below 15, or no exact constant-primer or identifier match were discarded. COPE v1.2.5 was used to merge the high-quality paired reads. Each unique nucleotide sequence was treated as a clonotype, and MiTCR v1.1 was used to align the clonotypes to the IMGT TRB V, D and J references. Only V-J combinations with frequency above 0.0001 were analysed, covering over 99% of repertoires. A TCR clonal expansion and chaos score per V-J combination was defined as the ratio of F50 clonal expansion to chaos observed in the TCRdist matrix. Welch's t-statistics and random forest were used to narrow the features down to 13 V-J combinations, which were then fed into a naive Bayes classifier. The similarity between thyroid and blood repertoires was quantified using the Morisita-Horn index. TCRdb passed the public sequencing reads through fastp at Q25 and MiXCR, retaining productive beta sequences. Entries that share a CDR3 protein sequence are merged under the most common genes and DNA. The V and J calls and clone size come from TCRdb's table, not from the authors' own analysis. A total of 600,000 to 950,000 distinct CDR3 sequences appear in this sample, 35% to 50% of them only once. The ten largest clones represent 40% to 55% of the sample.

The TCR comes from an adult man with Graves' ophthalmopathy. Recombination joined TRBV12-3 or TRBV12-4 with TRBJ1-4, with the D gene uncertain. Sequenced material: peripheral blood. The CDR3 region has the sequence CASTEFRRANEKLFF. The DNA reads as follows: TGTGCCAGCACCGAGTTCAGGAGGGCTAATGAAAAACTGTTTTTT.